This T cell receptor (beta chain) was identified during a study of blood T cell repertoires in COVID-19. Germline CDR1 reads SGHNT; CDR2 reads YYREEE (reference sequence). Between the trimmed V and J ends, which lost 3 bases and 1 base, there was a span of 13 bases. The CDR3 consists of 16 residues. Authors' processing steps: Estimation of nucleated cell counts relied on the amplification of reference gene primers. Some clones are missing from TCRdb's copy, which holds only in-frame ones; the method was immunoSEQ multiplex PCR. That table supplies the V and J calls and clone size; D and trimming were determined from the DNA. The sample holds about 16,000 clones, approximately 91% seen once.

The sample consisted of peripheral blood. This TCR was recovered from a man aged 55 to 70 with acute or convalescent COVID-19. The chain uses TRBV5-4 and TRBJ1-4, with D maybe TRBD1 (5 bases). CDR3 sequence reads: CASSWEGRGTNEKLFF. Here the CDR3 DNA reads TGTGCCAGCAGCTGGGAGGGGCGCGGAACTAATGAAAAACTGTTTTTT.